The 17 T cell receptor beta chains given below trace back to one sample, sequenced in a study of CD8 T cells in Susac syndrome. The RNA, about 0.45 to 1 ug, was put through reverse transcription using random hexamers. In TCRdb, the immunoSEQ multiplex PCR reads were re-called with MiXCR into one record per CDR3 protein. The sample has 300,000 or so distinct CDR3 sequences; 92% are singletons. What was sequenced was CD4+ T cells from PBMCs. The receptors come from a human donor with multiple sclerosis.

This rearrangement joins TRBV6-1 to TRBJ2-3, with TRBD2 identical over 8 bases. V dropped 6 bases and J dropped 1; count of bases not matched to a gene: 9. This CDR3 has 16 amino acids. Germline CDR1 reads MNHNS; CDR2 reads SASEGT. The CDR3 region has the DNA TGTGCCAGCAGCCCCGGGAGGGGACCTCGCACAGATACGCAGTATTTT. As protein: CASSPGRGPRTDTQYF.

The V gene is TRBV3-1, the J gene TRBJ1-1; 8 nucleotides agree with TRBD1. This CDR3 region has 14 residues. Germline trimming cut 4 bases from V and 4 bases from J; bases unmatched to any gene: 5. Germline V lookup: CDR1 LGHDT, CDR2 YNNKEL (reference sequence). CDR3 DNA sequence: TGTGCCAGCAGCCTACAGGGGGTGGGCACTGAAGCTTTCTTT. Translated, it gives CASSLQGVGTEAFF. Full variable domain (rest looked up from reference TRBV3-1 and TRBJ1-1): DTAVSQTPKYLVTQMGNDKSIKCEQNLGHDTMYWYKQDSKKFLKIMFSYNNKELIINETVPNRFSPKSPDKAHLNLHINSLELGDSAVYFCASSLQGVGTEAFFGQGTRLTVV.

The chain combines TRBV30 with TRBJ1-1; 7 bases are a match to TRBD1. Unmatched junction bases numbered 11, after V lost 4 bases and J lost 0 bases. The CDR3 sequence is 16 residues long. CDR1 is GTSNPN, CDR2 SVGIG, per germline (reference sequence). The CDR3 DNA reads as TGTGCCTGGACGAGGGGAACAGGGGCGGTGAACACTGAAGCTTTCTTT. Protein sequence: CAWTRGTGAVNTEAFF.

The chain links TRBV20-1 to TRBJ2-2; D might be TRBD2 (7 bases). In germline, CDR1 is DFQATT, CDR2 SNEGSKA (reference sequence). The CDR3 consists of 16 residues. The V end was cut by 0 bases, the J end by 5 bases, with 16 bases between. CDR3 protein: CSARDRGAGVTGELFF. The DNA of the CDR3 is TGCAGTGCTAGAGATCGGGGGGCGGGGGTTACCGGGGAGCTGTTTTTT.

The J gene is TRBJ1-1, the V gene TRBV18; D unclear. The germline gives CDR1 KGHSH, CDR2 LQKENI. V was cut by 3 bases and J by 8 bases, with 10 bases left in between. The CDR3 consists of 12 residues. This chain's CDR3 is CASSPIKQEAFF. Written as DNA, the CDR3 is TGTGCCAGCTCACCGATAAAACAGGAAGCTTTCTTT.

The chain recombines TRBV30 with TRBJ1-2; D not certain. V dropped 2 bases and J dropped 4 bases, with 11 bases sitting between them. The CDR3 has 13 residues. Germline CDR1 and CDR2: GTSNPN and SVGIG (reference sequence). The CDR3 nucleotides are TGTGCCTGGAGTCCCCGTGGGGTCTATGGCTACACCTTC. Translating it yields CAWSPRGVYGYTF.

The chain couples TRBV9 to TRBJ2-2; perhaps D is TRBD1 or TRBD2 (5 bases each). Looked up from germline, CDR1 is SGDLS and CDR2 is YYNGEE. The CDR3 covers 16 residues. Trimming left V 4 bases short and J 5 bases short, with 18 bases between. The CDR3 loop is CASSPSGAGTTGELFF. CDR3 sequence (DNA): TGTGCCAGCAGCCCCTCCGGGGCAGGGACGACCGGGGAGCTGTTTTTT.

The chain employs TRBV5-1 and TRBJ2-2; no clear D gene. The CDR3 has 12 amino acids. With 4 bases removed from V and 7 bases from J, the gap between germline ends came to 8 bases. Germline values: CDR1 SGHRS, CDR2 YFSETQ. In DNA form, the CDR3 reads TGCGCCAGCAGCGACCAGGACGGGGAGCTGTTTTTT. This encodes CASSDQDGELFF.

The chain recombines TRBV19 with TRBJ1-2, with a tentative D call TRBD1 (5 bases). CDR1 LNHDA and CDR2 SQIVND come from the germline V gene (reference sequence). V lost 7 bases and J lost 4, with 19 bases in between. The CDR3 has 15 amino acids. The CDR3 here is CASTKGRRGGYGYTF. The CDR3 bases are TGTGCCAGTACCAAAGGGCGTCGGGGCGGCTATGGCTACACCTTC.

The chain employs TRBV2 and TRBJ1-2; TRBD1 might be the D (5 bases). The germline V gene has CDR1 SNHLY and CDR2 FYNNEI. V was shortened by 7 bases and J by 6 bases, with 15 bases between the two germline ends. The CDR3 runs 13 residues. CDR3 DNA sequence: TGTGCCAGCACAGGGCAGCCTGGGCATGGCTACACCTTC. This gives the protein CASTGQPGHGYTF.

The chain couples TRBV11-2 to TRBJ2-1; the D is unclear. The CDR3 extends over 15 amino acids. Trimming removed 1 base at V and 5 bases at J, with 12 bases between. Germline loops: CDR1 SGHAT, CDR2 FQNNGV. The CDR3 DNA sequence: TGTGCCAGCAGCTTAGTTGTGCGAGGAAACAATGAGCAGTTCTTC. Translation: CASSLVVRGNNEQFF. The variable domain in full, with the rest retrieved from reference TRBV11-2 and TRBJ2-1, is EAGVAQSPRYKIIEKRQSVAFWCNPISGHATLYWYQQILGQGPKLLIQFQNNGVVDDSQLPKDRFSAERLKGVDSTLKIQPAKLEDSAVYLCASSLVVRGNNEQFFGPGTRLTVL.

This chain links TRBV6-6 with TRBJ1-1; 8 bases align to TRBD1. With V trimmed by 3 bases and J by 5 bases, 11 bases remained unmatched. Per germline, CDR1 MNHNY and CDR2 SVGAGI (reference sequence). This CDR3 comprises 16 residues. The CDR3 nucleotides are TGTGCCAGCAGTTATGCCCGGCGAGGGGACAGGACTGAAGCTTTCTTT. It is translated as CASSYARRGDRTEAFF.

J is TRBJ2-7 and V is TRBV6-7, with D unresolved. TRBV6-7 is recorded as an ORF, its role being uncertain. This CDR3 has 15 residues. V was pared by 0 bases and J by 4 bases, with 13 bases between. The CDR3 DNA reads TGTGCCAGCAGTTACTCGACCTGTTGTCGGTACGAGCAGTACTTC. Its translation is CASSYSTCCRYEQYF.

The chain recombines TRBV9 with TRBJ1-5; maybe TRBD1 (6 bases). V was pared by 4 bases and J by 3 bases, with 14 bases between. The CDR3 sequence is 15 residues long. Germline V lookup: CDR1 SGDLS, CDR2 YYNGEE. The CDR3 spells CASSPGGDINQPQHF. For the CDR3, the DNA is TGTGCCAGCAGCCCCGGAGGGGACATCAATCAGCCCCAGCATTTT.

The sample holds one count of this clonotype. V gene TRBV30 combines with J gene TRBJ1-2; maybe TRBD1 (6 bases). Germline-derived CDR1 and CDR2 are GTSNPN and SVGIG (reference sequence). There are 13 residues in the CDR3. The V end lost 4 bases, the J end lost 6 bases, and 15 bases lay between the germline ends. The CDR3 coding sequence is TGTGCCTGGAAGAGACAGGAGGCTGATGGCTACACCTTC. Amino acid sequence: CAWKRQEADGYTF.

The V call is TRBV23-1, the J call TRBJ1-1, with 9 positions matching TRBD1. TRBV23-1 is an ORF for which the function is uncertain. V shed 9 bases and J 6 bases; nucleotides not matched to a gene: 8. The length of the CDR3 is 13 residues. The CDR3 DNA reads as TGCGCCAGGGAGGACAGGGGAAACCCTGAAGCTTTCTTT. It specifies CAREDRGNPEAFF.

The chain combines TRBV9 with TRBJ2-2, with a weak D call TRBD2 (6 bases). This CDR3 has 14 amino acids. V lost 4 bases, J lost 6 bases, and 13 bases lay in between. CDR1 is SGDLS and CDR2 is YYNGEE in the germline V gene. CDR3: CASSFSPGAGELFF. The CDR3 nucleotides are TGTGCCAGCAGCTTTAGCCCGGGGGCCGGGGAGCTGTTTTTT.